The rows below give T cell receptor beta chains drawn from one sample of a study of tumor-infiltrating lymphocytes in primary liver carcinoma. TCRdb reprocessed the multiplex PCR reads with MiXCR, giving one entry per CDR3 protein. The sample records 90,000 to 150,000 distinct CDR3 sequences, 55% to 65% being singletons. The sequenced sample was liver tumor tissue from sampling region 1. The receptors shown here come from a woman in her sixties or seventies with primary liver carcinoma and hepatitis B virus infection. Both conserved end residues are part of each CDR3. D genes are given only for firm matches. The size entry is marked missing in some rows and otherwise reads once, few, many or a size class.

size,J,D,V,DNA,CDR3
many,TRBJ2-3,-,TRBV30,TGTGCCTGGAGTGTATCGGCTAGCTTCACAGATACGCAGTATTTT,CAWSVSASFTDTQYF
-,TRBJ2-1,TRBD2,TRBV11-2,TGTGCCAAAAGCCCCCAACTAGCGGGAACCTTCAATGAGCAGTTCTTC,CAKSPQLAGTFNEQFF
few,TRBJ2-3,-,TRBV11-2,TGTGCCGGCAGCCTACAACTATTGGGAAGGACAGATACGCAGTATTTT,CAGSLQLLGRTDTQYF
-,TRBJ2-7,-,TRBV5-4,TGTGCCAGCAGCTTGGGGCTGGGTGGCTACAAGCAGTACTTC,CASSLGLGGYKQYF
-,TRBJ2-3,-,TRBV11-3,TGCGCCAGCAGCTTATGGATTAGCACAGATACGCAGTATTTT,CASSLWISTDTQYF
-,TRBJ1-1,-,TRBV14,TGTGCCAGCAGCCTAGGCATGGGCACTGAAGTCTTCTTT,CASSLGMGTEVFF
-,TRBJ2-3,-,TRBV10-2,TGCGCCAGCCAGAGGTATCGGGAAACAGATACGCGGTATTTT,CASQRYRETDTRYF
-,TRBJ2-7,-,TRBV28,TGTGCCAGCGGGCAGCTTTCCTACGACCAGTACTTC,CASGQLSYDQYF
many,TRBJ1-2,-,TRBV28,TGTGCCAGCAGCCCATTGGCGAGTTTGGACTATGGCTACACCTTC,CASSPLASLDYGYTF
-,TRBJ2-5,-,TRBV11-2,TGTGCCAACAGCTCGGGGCTGGGATCGCAAGAGACCCAGTATTTC,CANSSGLGSQETQYF
many,TRBJ1-2,TRBD1,TRBV4-1,TGCGCCAGCAGCCTGAATCGGGGACAGGATTCTAACTATGGCTACACCTTC,CASSLNRGQDSNYGYTF